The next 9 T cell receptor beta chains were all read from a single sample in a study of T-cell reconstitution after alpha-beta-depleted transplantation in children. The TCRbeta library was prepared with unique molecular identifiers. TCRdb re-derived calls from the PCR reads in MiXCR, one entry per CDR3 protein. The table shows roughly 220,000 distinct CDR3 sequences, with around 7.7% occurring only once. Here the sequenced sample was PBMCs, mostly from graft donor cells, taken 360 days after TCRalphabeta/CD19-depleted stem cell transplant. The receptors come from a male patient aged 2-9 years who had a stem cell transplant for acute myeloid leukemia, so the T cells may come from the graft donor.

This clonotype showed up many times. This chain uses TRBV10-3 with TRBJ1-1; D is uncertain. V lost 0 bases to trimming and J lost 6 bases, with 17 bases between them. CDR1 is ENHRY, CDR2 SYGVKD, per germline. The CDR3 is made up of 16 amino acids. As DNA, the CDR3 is TGTGCCATCAGTGAGTCCGGCGGCAGTAAGATCGCTGAAGCTTTCTTT. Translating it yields CAISESGGSKIAEAFF.

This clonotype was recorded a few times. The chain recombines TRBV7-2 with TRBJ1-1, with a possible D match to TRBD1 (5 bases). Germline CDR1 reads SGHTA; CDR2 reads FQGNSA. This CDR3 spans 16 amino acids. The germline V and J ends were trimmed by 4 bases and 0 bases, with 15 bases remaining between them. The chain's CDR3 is CASSSRGWQLNTEAFF. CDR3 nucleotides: TGTGCCAGCAGCTCGAGGGGATGGCAGCTGAACACTGAAGCTTTCTTT.

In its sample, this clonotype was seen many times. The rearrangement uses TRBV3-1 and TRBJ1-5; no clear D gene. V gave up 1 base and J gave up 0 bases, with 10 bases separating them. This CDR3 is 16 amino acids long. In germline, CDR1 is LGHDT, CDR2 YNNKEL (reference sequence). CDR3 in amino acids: CASSQGFLGSNQPQHF. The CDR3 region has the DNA TGTGCCAGCAGCCAAGGCTTCTTAGGTAGCAATCAGCCCCAGCATTTT.

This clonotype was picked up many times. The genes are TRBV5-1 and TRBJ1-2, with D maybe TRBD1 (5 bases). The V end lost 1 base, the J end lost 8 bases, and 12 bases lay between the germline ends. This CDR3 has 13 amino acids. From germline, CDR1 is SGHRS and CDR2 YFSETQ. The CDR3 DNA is TGCGCCAGCAGCTTGAACCGGGACCGAGGCTACACCTTC. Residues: CASSLNRDRGYTF.

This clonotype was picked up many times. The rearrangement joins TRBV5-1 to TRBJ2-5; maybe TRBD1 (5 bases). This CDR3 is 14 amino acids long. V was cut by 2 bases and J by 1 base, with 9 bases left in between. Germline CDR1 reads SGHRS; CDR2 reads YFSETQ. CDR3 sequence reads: CASSFDSIQETQYF. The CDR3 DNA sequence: TGCGCCAGCAGCTTTGACAGTATCCAAGAGACCCAGTACTTC.

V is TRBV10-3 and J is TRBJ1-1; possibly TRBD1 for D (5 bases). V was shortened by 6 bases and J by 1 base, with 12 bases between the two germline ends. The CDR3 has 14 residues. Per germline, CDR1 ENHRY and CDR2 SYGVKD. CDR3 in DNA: TGTGCCATCAGCTCGGGACCCGGGAACACTGAAGCTTTCTTT. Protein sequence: CAISSGPGNTEAFF.

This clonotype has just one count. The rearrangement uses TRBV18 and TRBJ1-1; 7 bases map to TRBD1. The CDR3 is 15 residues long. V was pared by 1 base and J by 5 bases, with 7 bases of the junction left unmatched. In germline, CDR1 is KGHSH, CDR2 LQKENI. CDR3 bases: TGTGCCAGCTCACCACTTAGGCAGGGGGGGACTGAAGCTTTCTTT. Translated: CASSPLRQGGTEAFF.

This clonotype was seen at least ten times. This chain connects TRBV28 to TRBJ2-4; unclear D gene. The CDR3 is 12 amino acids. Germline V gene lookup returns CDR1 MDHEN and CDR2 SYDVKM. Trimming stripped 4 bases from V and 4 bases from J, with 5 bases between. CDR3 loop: CASSWGKNIQYF. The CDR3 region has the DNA TGTGCCAGCAGTTGGGGAAAAAACATTCAGTACTTC.

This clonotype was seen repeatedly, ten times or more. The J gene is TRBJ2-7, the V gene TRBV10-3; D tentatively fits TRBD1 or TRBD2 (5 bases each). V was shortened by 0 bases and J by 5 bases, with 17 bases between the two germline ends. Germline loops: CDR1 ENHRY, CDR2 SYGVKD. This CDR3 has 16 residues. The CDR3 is CAISESTGTRGDEQYV. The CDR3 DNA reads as TGTGCCATCAGTGAGTCTACCGGGACCCGTGGCGACGAGCAGTACGTC.